Here is one T cell receptor beta chain with its context. Clones were read by immunoSEQ multiplex PCR, and TCRdb kept only the in-frame ones, dropping some. The data hold roughly 100,000 clones, with 91% observed a single time. The CDR3 spans 15 residues. V gave up 6 bases and J gave up 5 bases; unmatched junction bases: 8. Germline V gene lookup returns CDR1 ENHRY and CDR2 SYGVKD. This specimen belongs to a study of T cell changes during pregnancy in multiple sclerosis. The sequence was obtained from a female donor with multiple sclerosis, enrolled in a pregnancy study. The specimen comprised peripheral blood, sampled in the second trimester of pregnancy. This chain uses TRBV10-3 with TRBJ2-3; 10 nucleotides match TRBD2. CDR3 protein: CAIRASGSGVDTQYF. CDR3 DNA: TGTGCCATCAGGGCTAGCGGGAGCGGGGTAGATACGCAGTATTTT.